The TCR beta chain described here comes from a study of T-cell reconstitution after alpha-beta-depleted transplantation in children. Study-wide results and limits: Approximately two months post-transplant, alpha-beta T cells reportedly originated from several hundred expanded graft clones. At day 60, the high TCRbeta diversity found in some patients originated from recipient T cells and thymic progenitors that had survived.

For TCRbeta, the library was prepared with unique molecular identifiers. TCRdb reanalysed the PCR reads using MiXCR and keeps one entry per CDR3 protein. The top ten hold approximately 39% of the sample, which has 2,500 to 3,500 distinct CDR3 sequences, 20% to 25% seen once. Germline values: CDR1 LNHDA, CDR2 SQIVND (reference sequence). The CDR3 has 15 residues. Trimming cost V 3 bases and J 0 bases, with 9 bases left between them. This clonotype was observed at least ten times. What it binds is not known. J is TRBJ1-3 and V is TRBV19; D gene ambiguous. Sequences were derived from PBMCs, mostly from graft donor cells, sampled 60 days after TCRalphabeta/CD19-depleted stem cell transplant. This receptor was identified in a female patient aged 10-17 years who had a stem cell transplant for acute lymphoblastic leukemia, so the T cells may come from the graft donor. The CDR3 bases are TGTGCCAGTAGTATCGGACGCCTCTCTGGAAACACCATATATTTT. This encodes CASSIGRLSGNTIYF.